These 10 T cell receptor beta chains came from one sample sequenced in a study of cytomegalovirus exposure and HLA in healthy donors (dated by TCRdb to the late 2010s). Libraries were constructed by the immunoSEQ multiplex PCR assay. A mixture of 60 forward primers for TCR Vbeta segments and 13 reverse primers for TCR Jbeta segments was used in the multiplex PCR. TCRdb took over this immuneACCESS table, retaining in-frame rearrangements with V and J assigned. Such tables are incomplete; in checked studies, under half of the missing clones stem from an unresolved V gene, and the remainder is unexplained. The table for this sample lists roughly 65,000 clones; around 80% of them were counted only once. Less than 5% of the sample is in the top ten clones. The sequenced sample was PBMCs. The receptors were sampled from a woman aged 25 to 39 in good health and CMV-seronegative.

The chain couples TRBV7-8 to TRBJ1-1, with a weak D call TRBD1 (6 bases). CDR3 size: 13 residues. The germline V gene has CDR1 SGHVS and CDR2 FQNEAQ. Trimming left V 5 bases short and J 3 bases short, with 10 bases between. The DNA of the CDR3 is TGTGCCAGCAGCATACAGGGATACACTGAAGCTTTCTTT. Residues: CASSIQGYTEAFF.

CDR3 sequence reads: CASSLESQQTQYF. For the CDR3, the DNA is TGCGCCAGCAGCTTGGAGTCACAACAGACCCAGTACTTC. This chain joins TRBV5-1 and TRBJ2-5; the D is unclear. In germline, CDR1 is SGHRS, CDR2 YFSETQ. V lost 0 bases to trimming and J lost 6 bases, with 9 bases between them. CDR3 length: 13 residues.

The chain employs TRBV28 and TRBJ1-5; 8 bases line up with TRBD1. This CDR3 comprises 13 residues. Looked up from germline, CDR1 is MDHEN and CDR2 is SYDVKM. With V trimmed by 7 bases and J by 6 bases, 5 bases remained unmatched. The CDR3 region has the DNA TGTGCCAGCACGGACAGGGATGGTCAGCCCCAGCATTTT. It translates to CASTDRDGQPQHF.

This chain links TRBV6-1 with TRBJ2-5, with D maybe TRBD1 (6 bases). V was shortened by 6 bases and J by 5 bases, with 16 bases between the two germline ends. The CDR3 extends over 14 amino acids. Looked up from germline, CDR1 is MNHNS and CDR2 is SASEGT. The CDR3 DNA is TGTGCCAGCAGGAGGCCTCAGGGGACCGAGACCCAGTACTTC. Its translation: CASRRPQGTETQYF.

This clone is a singleton in its sample. The chain is built from TRBV4-3 and TRBJ2-1, with a tentative D call TRBD2 (5 bases). CDR3 length: 17 amino acids. CDR1 and CDR2 (germline): LGHNA, YSLEER. V lost 3 bases and J 1 base, leaving 16 bases between the germline ends. CDR3 bases: TGCGCCAGCAGCCAGGAAGACTACAGCGGTTCCTACAATGAGCAGTTCTTC. This codes for CASSQEDYSGSYNEQFF.

A single count supports this clone. The V gene is TRBV6-1, the J gene TRBJ2-3; tentative D call: TRBD2 (5 bases). Per germline, CDR1 MNHNS and CDR2 SASEGT. The CDR3 runs to 15 residues. Trimming left V 0 bases short and J 4 bases short, with 11 bases between. In DNA, the CDR3 is TGTGCCAGCAGTGAAGCGGGGAGCGGCGCAGATACGCAGTATTTT. Protein: CASSEAGSGADTQYF.

CDR3 sequence (DNA): TGCGCCAGCAGTGAAGAGGGGAACACTGAAGCTTTCTTT. Translated, it gives CASSEEGNTEAFF. The J gene is TRBJ1-1, the V gene TRBV10-2; D unresolved. This CDR3 spans 13 amino acids. Trimming left V 3 bases short and J 1 base short, with 6 bases between. Germline-derived CDR1 and CDR2 are WSHSY and SAAADI.

The V gene is TRBV5-6, the J gene TRBJ2-1, with 7 nucleotides matching TRBD2. This CDR3 contains 14 residues. Germline-derived CDR1 and CDR2 are SGHDT and YYEEEE. The V gene end was trimmed by 7 bases and the J gene end by 6 bases; junction bases not matched to a gene: 10. CDR3 residues: CASRVGRGINEQFF. In DNA form, the CDR3 reads TGTGCCAGCCGAGTGGGGCGGGGGATCAATGAGCAGTTCTTC. The complete variable domain, with remaining parts taken from reference TRBV5-6 and TRBJ2-1, reads DAGVTQSPTHLIKTRGQQVTLRCSPKSGHDTVSWYQQALGQGPQFIFQYYEEEERQRGNFPDRFSGHQFPNYSSELNVNALLLGDSALYLCASRVGRGINEQFFGPGTRLTVL.

The rearrangement joins TRBV4-1 to TRBJ2-7, with 13 bases fitting TRBD2. This CDR3 is built from 17 residues. Germline CDR1 reads MGHRA; CDR2 reads YSYEKL. After removal of 4 bases from V and 1 base from J, the junction contained 7 bases not matched to a gene. The CDR3 nucleotides read TGCGCCAGCAGCCGGGGACTAGCGGGACTGGGTTCCTACGAGCAGTACTTC. Residues: CASSRGLAGLGSYEQYF.

This rearrangement joins TRBV19 to TRBJ2-1; TRBD2 might be the D (6 bases). The length of the CDR3 is 14 residues. From germline, CDR1 is LNHDA and CDR2 SQIVND (reference sequence). V lost 5 bases to trimming and J lost 9 bases, with 17 bases between them. CDR3 DNA sequence: TGTGCCAGTAGTTTATACGGGAGTCCGGGTGAGCAGTTCTTC. This translates into CASSLYGSPGEQFF.